This T cell receptor beta chain was documented in a study of control samples from healthy donors and cancer patients. The method was immunoSEQ multiplex PCR; TCRdb's version includes in-frame clones alone and lacks a portion of them. The table records some 65,000 clones, around four fifths of them present only once. The receptor was isolated from a woman aged 45-65 years with lung cancer. Sequencing was done on a sample of PBMCs.

The chain's CDR3 is CASSPLLDTQYF. CDR3 coding DNA: TGTGCCAGCTCACCCCTATTAGATACGCAGTATTTT. The chain couples TRBV18 to TRBJ2-3; D is unclear. The CDR3 extends over 12 amino acids. Germline CDR1 is KGHSH and CDR2 is LQKENI. V lost 3 bases, J lost 5 bases, and 6 bases lay in between.